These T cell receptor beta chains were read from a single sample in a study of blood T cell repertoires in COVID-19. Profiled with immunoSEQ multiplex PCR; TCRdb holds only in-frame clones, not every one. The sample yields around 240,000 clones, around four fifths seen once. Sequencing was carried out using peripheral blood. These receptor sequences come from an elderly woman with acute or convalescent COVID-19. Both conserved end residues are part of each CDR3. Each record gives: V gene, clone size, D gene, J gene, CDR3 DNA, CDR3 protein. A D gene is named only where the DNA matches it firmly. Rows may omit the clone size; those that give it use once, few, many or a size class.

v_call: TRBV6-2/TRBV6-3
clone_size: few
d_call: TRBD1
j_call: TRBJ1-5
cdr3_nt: TGTGCCAGCAGTTACGGACAGGGGGCTCCGAATCAGCCCCAGCATTTT
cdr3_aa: CASSYGQGAPNQPQHF

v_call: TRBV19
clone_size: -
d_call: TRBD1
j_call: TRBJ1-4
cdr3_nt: TGTGCCAGTAGAAGGGGGCCTGAAAAACTGTTTTTT
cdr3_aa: CASRRGPEKLFF

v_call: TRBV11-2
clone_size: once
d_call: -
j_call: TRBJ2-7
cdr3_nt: TGTGCCAGCAGCTTAGATCGTACTAGTACTCTCTACGAGCAGTACTTC
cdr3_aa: CASSLDRTSTLYEQYF

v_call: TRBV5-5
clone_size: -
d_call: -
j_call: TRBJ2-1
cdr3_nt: TGTGCCAGCAGCTTGGTACTAACTTCCTACAATGAGCAGTTCTTC
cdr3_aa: CASSLVLTSYNEQFF

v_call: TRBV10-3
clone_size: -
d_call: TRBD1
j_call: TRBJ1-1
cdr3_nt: TGTGCCATCAGAGGGACAGGGGTGAACACTGAAGCTTTCTTT
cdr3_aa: CAIRGTGVNTEAFF

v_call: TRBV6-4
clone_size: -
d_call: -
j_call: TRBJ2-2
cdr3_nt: TGTGCCAGCAGTCGGCAGGGCGACACCGGGGAGCTGTTTTTT
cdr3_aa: CASSRQGDTGELFF

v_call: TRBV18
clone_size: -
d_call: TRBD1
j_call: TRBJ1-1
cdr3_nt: TGTGCCAGCTCAACAGACAGGGGCAACACTGAAGCTTTCTTT
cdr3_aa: CASSTDRGNTEAFF

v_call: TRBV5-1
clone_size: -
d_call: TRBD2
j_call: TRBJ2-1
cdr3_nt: TGCGCCAGCAGCTTGGTAACTAGCGGGACGGCTGAGCAGTTCTTC
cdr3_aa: CASSLVTSGTAEQFF

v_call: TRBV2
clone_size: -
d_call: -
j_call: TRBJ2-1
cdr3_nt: TGTGCCAGCAGTGAAGATAGTGGGGGCGTCAATGAGCAGTTCTTC
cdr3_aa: CASSEDSGGVNEQFF

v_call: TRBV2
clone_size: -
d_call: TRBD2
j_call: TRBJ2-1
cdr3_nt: TGTGCCAGCAGTGCACTAGCGGGGGGGAGCAATGAGCAGTTCTTC
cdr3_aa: CASSALAGGSNEQFF

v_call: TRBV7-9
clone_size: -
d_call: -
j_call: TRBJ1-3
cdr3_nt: TGTGCCAGCAGACTGGGGAGTGGAGACACCATATATTTT
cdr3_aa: CASRLGSGDTIYF

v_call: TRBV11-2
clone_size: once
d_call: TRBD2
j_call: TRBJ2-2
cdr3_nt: TGTGCCAGCAGCTTAGGGACTAGCGGTCGCACCGGGGAGCTGTTTTTT
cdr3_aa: CASSLGTSGRTGELFF

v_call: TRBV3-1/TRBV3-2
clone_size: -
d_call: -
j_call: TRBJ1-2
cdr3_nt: TGTGCCAGCAGCACCCACGGCGGGGGGCCCGGTGGCTACACCTTC
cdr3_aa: CASSTHGGGPGGYTF

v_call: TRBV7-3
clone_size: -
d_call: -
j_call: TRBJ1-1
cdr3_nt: TGTGCCAGCAGCTTACAACAGGGTACTGAAGCTTTCTTT
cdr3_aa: CASSLQQGTEAFF

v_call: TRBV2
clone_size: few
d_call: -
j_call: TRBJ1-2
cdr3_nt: TGTGCCAGCAGTGAAACCCCGACTCGAGGTGGCTACACCTTC
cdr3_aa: CASSETPTRGGYTF